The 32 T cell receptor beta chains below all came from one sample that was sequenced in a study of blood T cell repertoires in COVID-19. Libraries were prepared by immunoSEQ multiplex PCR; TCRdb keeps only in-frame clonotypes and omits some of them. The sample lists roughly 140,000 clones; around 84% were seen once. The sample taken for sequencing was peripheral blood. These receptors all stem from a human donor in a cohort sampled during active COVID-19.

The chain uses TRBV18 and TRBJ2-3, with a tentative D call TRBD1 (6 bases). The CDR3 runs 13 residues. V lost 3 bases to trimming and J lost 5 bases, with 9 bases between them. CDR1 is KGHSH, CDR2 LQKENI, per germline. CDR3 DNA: TGTGCCAGCTCACCCCGAGGGGGAGATACGCAGTATTTT. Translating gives CASSPRGGDTQYF. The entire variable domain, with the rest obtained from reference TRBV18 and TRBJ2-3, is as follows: NAGVMQNPRHLVRRRGQEARLRCSPMKGHSHVYWYRQLPEEGLKFMVYLQKENIIDESGMPKERFSAEFPKEGPSILRIQQVVRGDSAAYFCASSPRGGDTQYFGPGTRLTVL.

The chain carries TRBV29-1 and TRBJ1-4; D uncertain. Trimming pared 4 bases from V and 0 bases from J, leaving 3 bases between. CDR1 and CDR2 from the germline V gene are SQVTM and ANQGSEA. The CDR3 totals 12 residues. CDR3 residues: CSVAATNEKLFF. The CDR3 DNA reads TGCAGCGTTGCGGCAACTAATGAAAAACTGTTTTTT.

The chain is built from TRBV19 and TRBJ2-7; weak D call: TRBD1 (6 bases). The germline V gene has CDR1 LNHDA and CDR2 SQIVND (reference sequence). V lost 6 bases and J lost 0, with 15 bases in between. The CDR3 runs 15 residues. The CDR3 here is CASRTTGSISYEQYF. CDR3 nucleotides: TGTGCCAGTAGGACTACAGGGAGTATCTCCTACGAGCAGTACTTC.

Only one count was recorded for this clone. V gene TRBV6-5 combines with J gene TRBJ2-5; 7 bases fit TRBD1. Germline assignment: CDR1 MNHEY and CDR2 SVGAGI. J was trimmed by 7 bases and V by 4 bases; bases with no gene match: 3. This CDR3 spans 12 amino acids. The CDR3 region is CASSFDRVTQYF. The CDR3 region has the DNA TGTGCCAGCAGTTTCGACAGGGTGACCCAGTACTTC.

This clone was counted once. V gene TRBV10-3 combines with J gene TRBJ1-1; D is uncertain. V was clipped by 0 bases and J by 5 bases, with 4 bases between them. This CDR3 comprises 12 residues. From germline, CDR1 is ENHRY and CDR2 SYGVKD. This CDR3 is CAISESTTEAFF. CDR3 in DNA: TGTGCCATCAGTGAGTCGACTACTGAAGCTTTCTTT.

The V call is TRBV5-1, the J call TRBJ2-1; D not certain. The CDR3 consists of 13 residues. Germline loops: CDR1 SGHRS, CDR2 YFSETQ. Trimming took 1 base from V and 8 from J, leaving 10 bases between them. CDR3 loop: CASSLNQAHEQFF. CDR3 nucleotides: TGCGCCAGCAGCTTGAACCAAGCCCATGAGCAGTTCTTC.

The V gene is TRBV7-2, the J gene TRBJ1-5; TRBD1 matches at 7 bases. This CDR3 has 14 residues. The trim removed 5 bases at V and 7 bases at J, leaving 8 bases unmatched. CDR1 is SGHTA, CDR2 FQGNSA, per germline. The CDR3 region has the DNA TGTGCCAGCAGCCAAACAGGGGTAGAGCAGCCCCAGCATTTT. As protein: CASSQTGVEQPQHF.

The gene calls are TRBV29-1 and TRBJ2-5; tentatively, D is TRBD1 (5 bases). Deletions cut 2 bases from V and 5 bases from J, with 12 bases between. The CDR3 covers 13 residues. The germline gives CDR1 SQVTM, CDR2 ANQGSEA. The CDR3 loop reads CSVERGPGETQYF. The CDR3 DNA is TGCAGCGTTGAAAGAGGACCAGGGGAGACCCAGTACTTC.

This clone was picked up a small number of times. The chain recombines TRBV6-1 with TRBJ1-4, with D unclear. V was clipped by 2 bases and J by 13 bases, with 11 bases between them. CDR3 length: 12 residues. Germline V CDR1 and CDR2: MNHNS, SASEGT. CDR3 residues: CASSETLAILFF. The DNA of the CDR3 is TGTGCCAGCAGTGAAACCCTCGCTATACTGTTTTTT.

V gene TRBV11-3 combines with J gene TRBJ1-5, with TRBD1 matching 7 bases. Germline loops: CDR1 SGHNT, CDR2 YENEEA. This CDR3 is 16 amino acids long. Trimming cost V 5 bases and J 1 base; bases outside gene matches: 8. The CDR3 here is CASSPHQGQSNQPQHF. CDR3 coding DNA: TGTGCCAGCAGCCCTCACCAGGGACAGAGCAATCAGCCCCAGCATTTT.

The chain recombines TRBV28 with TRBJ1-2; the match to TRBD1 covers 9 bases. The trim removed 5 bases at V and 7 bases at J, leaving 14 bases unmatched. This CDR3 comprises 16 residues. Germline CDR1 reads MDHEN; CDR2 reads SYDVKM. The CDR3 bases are TGTGCCAGCAGTCCCTCCCCGGGACAGGGATTAGTTGGCTACACCTTC. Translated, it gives CASSPSPGQGLVGYTF.

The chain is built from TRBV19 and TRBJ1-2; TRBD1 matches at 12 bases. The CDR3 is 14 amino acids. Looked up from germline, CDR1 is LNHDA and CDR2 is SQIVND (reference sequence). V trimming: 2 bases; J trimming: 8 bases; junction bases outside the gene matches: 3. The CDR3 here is CASSIPGTGGGYTF. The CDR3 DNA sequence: TGTGCCAGTAGTATACCAGGGACAGGGGGCGGCTACACCTTC.

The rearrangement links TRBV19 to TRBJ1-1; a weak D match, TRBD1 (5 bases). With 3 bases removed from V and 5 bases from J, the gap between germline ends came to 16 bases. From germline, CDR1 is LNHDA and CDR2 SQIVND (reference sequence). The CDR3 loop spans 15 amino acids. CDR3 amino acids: CASSMGVGGGTEAFF. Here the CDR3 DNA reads TGTGCCAGTAGTATGGGGGTCGGCGGAGGGACTGAAGCTTTCTTT.

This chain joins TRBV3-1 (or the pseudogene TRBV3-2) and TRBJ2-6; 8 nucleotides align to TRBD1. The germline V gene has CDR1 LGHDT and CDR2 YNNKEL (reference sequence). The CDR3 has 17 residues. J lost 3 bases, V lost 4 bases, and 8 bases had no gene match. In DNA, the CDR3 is TGTGCCAGCAGCCCCTGGACAGGGCCCTTTGGGGCCAACGTCCTGACTTTC. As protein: CASSPWTGPFGANVLTF.

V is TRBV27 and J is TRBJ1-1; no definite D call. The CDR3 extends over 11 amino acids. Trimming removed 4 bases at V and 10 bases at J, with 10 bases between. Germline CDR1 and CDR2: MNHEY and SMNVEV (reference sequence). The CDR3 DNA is TGTGCCAGCAGTTCACGCCGTAGAGCTTTCTTT. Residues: CASSSRRRAFF.

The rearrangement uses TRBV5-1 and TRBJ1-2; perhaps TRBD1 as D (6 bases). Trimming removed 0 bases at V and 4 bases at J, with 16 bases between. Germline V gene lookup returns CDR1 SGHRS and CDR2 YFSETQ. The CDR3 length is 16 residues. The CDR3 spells CASSLDGAGAGYGYTF. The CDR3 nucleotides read TGCGCCAGCAGCTTGGACGGTGCGGGGGCCGGCTATGGCTACACCTTC. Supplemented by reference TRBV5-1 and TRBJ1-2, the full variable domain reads KAGVTQTPRYLIKTRGQQVTLSCSPISGHRSVSWYQQTPGQGLQFLFEYFSETQRNKGNFPGRFSGRQFSNSRSEMNVSTLELGDSALYLCASSLDGAGAGYGYTFGSGTRLTVV.

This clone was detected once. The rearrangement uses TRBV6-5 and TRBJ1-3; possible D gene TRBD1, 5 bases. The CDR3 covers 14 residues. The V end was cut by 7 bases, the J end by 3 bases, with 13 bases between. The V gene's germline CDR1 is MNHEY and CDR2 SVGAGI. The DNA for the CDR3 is TGTGCCAGCACCCGTGGGGCGGTTGGAAACACCATATATTTT. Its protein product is CASTRGAVGNTIYF.

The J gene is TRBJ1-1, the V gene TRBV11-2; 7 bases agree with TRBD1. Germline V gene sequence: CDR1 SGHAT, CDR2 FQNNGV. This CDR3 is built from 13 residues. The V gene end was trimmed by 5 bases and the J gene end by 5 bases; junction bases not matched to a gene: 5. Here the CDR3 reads CASSRTGLTEAFF. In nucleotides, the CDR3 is TGTGCCAGCAGCCGGACAGGTTTGACTGAAGCTTTCTTT.

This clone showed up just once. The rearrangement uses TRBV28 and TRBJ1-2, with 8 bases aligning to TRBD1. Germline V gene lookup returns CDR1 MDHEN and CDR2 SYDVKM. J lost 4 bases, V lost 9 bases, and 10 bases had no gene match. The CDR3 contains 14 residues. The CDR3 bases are TGTGCCAGTTGGGCAGGGGGCGGGATCTATGGCTACACCTTC. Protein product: CASWAGGGIYGYTF.

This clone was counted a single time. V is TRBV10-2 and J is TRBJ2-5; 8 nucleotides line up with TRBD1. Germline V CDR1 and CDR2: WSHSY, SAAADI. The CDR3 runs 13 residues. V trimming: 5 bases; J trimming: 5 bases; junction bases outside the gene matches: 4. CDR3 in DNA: TGCGCCAGCAGTTTGACAGGGGTGGAGACCCAGTACTTC. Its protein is CASSLTGVETQYF.

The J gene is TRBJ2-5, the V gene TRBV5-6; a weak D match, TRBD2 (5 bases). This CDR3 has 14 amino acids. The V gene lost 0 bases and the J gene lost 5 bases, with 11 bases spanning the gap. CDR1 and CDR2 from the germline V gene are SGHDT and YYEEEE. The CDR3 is CASSLGGGRETQYF. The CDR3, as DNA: TGTGCCAGCAGCTTGGGAGGAGGCCGGGAGACCCAGTACTTC.

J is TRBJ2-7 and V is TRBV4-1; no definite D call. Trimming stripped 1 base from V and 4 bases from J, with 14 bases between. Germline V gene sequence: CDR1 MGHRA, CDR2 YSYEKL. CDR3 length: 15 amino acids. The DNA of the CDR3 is TGCGCCAGCAGCCAAGCTCCGCGGTCCCCGTACGAGCAGTACTTC. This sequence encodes CASSQAPRSPYEQYF.

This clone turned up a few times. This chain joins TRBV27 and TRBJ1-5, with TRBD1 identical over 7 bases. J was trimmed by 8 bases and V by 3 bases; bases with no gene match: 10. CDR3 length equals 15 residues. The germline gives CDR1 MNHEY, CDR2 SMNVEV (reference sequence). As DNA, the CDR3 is TGTGCCAGCAGTTTCTCTCCTCCGGGACAGAAGCCCCAGCATTTT. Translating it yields CASSFSPPGQKPQHF.

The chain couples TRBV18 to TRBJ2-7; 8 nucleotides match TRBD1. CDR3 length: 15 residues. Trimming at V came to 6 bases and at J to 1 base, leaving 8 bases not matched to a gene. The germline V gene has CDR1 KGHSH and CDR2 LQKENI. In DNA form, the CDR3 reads TGTGCCAGCTCGCATTCGACAGGGGTTTCCTACGAGCAGTACTTC. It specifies CASSHSTGVSYEQYF.

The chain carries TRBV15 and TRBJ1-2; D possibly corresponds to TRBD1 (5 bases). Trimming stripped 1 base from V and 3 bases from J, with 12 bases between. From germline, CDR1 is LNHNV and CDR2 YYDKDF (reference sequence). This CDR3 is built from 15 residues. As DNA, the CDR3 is TGTGCCACCAGCAGAGGGTTGACAGAAGACTATGGCTACACCTTC. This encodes CATSRGLTEDYGYTF.

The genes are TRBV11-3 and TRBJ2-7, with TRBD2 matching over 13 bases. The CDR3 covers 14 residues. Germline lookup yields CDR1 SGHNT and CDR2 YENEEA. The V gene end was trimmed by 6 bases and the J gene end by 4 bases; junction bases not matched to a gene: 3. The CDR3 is CASSPGLAGYEQYF. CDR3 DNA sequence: TGTGCCAGCAGTCCGGGACTAGCGGGGTACGAGCAGTACTTC.

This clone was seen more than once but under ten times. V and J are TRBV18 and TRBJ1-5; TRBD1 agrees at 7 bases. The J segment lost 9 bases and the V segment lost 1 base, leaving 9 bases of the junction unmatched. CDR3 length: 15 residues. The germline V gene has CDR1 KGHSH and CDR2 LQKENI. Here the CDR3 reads CASSPRTGGPSPQHF. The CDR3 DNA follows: TGTGCCAGCTCACCACGGACAGGCGGGCCTTCGCCCCAGCATTTT.

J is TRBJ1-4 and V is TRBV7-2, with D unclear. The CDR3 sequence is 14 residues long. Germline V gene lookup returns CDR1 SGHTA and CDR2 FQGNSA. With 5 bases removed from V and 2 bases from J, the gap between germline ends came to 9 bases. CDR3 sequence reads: CASSRDSTNEKLFF. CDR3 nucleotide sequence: TGTGCCAGCAGCCGCGACTCTACTAATGAAAAACTGTTTTTT.

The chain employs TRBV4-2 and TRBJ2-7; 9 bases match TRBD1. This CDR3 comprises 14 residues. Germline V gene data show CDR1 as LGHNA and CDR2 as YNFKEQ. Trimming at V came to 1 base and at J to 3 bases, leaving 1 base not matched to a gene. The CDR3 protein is CASSQGTGDYEQYF. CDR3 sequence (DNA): TGTGCCAGCAGCCAAGGGACAGGGGACTACGAGCAGTACTTC.

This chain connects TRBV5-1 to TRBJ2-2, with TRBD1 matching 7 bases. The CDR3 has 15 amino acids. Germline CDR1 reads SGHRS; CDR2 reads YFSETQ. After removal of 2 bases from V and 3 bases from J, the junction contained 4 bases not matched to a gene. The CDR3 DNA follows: TGCGCCAGCAGCTTTTGGGACAGAGACACCGGGGAGCTGTTTTTT. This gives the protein CASSFWDRDTGELFF.

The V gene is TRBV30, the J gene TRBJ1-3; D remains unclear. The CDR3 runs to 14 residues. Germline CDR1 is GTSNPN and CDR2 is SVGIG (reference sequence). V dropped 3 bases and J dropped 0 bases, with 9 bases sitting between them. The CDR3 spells CAWRDNRSGNTIYF. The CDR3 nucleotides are TGTGCCTGGAGAGACAATCGCTCTGGAAACACCATATATTTT.

CDR3 sequence: CASTGANEQFF. The CDR3 region has the DNA TGTGCCAGTACTGGGGCCAATGAGCAGTTCTTC. The chain couples TRBV19 to TRBJ2-1; TRBD1 might be the D (5 bases). V lost 7 bases, J lost 6 bases, and 7 bases lay in between. CDR3 length equals 11 residues. CDR1 is LNHDA and CDR2 is SQIVND in the germline V gene (reference sequence).